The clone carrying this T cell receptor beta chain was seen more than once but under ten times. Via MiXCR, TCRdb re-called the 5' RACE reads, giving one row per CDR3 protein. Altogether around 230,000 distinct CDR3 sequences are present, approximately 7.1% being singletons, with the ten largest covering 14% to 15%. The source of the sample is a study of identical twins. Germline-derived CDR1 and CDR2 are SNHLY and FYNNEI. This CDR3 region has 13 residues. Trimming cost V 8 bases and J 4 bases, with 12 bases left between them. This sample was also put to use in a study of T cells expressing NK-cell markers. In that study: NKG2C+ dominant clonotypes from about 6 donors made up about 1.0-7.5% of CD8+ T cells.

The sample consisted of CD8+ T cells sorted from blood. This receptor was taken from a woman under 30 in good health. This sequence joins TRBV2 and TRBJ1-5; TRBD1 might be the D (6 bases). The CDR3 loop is CASDGGQNQPQHF. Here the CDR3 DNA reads TGTGCCAGCGATGGGGGCCAAAATCAGCCCCAGCATTTT.